These T cell receptor beta chains were read from a single sample in a study of blood T cell repertoires in COVID-19. The data were produced by immunoSEQ multiplex PCR, yet TCRdb's version contains in-frame clones alone and is incomplete. Counted here are fewer than 250,000 clones, roughly nine tenths occurring once; the ten biggest clones make up over 0.75%. Sequenced: peripheral blood. These receptor sequences come from a man aged 55 to 70 with COVID-19, enrolled during active disease. Both conserved end residues are part of each CDR3. Fields, in order: V gene, J gene, D gene, clone size, CDR3 length, CDR3 DNA, CDR3 protein. A D gene is named only where the DNA matches it firmly. Size tells how often a clone was seen (once, few, many) or the class of an expanded clone, and some rows leave it out.

>TRBV7-9|TRBJ1-1|TRBD1|.|13
TGTGCCAGCAGCGGACAAGACAGGGTAGGAGCTTTCTTT
CASSGQDRVGAFF
>TRBV28|TRBJ2-5|TRBD2|.|16
TGTGCCAGCAGTTCCCTAGCGGGAGTGCTATGGGAGACCCAGTACTTC
CASSSLAGVLWETQYF
>TRBV10-3|TRBJ2-6|.|.|18
TGTGCCATCAGTGATAGGCAGGGGTATCGAGCTGGGGCCAACGTCCTGACTTTC
CAISDRQGYRAGANVLTF
>TRBV3-1/TRBV3-2|TRBJ1-3|.|once|16
TGTGCCAGCAGCCAAGCCTTGGGGGGTTCTGGAAACACCATATATTTT
CASSQALGGSGNTIYF
>TRBV6-5|TRBJ2-7|TRBD1|once|14
TGTGCCGTCCAACCGTACGACAGGGACTACGAGCAGTACTTC
CAVQPYDRDYEQYF
>TRBV29-1|TRBJ2-3|.|.|12
TGCAGCGTTGATTGGGGCGCAGATACGCAGTATTTT
CSVDWGADTQYF
>TRBV28|TRBJ1-1|.|.|13
TGTGCCAGCAGTTTATCGGGAGGCACTGAAGCTTTCTTT
CASSLSGGTEAFF
>TRBV19|TRBJ1-4|TRBD1|.|15
TGTGCCAGTAGCACTACACAGGGGGCCTATGAAAAACTGTTTTTT
CASSTTQGAYEKLFF
>TRBV29-1|TRBJ1-5|.|.|14
TGCAGCGTGCGGGACGGAGTAGCAAATCAGCCCCAGCATTTT
CSVRDGVANQPQHF
>TRBV6-4|TRBJ2-7|.|.|20
TGTGCCGGCCTCGCCCTAGCGCTCAGGACTGGAGGTCCCCCATCCTACGAGCAGTACTTC
CAGLALALRTGGPPSYEQYF
>TRBV11-2|TRBJ2-7|TRBD2|once|15
TGTGCCAGCAGCCCCCGGACTAGCGGAGTCTACGAGCAGTACTTC
CASSPRTSGVYEQYF
>TRBV6-5|TRBJ2-1|TRBD2|.|15
TGTGCCAGCAGGGAGCGGCTAGCGGGAGCCCATGAGCAGTTCTTC
CASRERLAGAHEQFF
>TRBV5-5|TRBJ1-5|TRBD1|.|15
TGTGCCAGCTCGTTAGGGGGCATAATCAATCAGCCCCAGCATTTT
CASSLGGIINQPQHF
>TRBV7-3|TRBJ2-1|TRBD1|.|16
TGTGCCAGCAGCCGGACAGGGGCCGCTTGGGACAATGAGCAGTTCTTC
CASSRTGAAWDNEQFF
>TRBV2|TRBJ1-2|.|.|12
TGTGCCAGCAGGCAAAGCAGGGGTGGCTACACCTTC
CASRQSRGGYTF
>TRBV5-6|TRBJ1-6|TRBD1|.|17
TGTGCCAGCAGCCGGGACAGGGAGTCTATCTATAATTCACCCCTCCACTTT
CASSRDRESIYNSPLHF
>TRBV2|TRBJ1-1|.|.|11
TGTGCCAGCAGTGCAGGAACTGAAGCTTTCTTT
CASSAGTEAFF
>TRBV9|TRBJ2-5|TRBD2|.|16
TGTGCCAGCAGCCTCAGCGGCGGGGGGGCACAAGAGACCCAGTACTTC
CASSLSGGGAQETQYF
>TRBV11-3|TRBJ1-2|.|.|16
TGTGCCAGCAGCTTAGAGGTGCAGGGAATTAACTATGGCTACACCTTC
CASSLEVQGINYGYTF
>TRBV6-5|TRBJ2-1|.|.|11
TGTGCCAGCAACGCAGGGATGGAGCAGTTCTTC
CASNAGMEQFF
>TRBV3-1/TRBV3-2|TRBJ2-1|TRBD1|once|15
TGTGCCAGCAGCCAGGGACAGGGACCCTACAATGAGCAGTTCTTC
CASSQGQGPYNEQFF
>TRBV19|TRBJ2-7|TRBD1|.|14
TGTGCCAGTGGACAAAGGGGCAGGGGGTACGAGCAGTACTTC
CASGQRGRGYEQYF
>TRBV2|TRBJ2-4|.|.|16
TGTGCCAGCGGGCCAGAAGCGGCCCTAGCCAAAAACATTCAGTACTTC
CASGPEAALAKNIQYF
>TRBV19|TRBJ2-7|TRBD1|.|14
TGTGCCAGTAGTACCCGGGGACAGGGCGACGAGCAGTACTTC
CASSTRGQGDEQYF
>TRBV11-1|TRBJ1-4|TRBD1|.|15
TGTGCCAGCAGCCCAGGGACAGGGGGCAGAGAAAAACTGTTTTTT
CASSPGTGGREKLFF
>TRBV7-9|TRBJ2-7|TRBD2|.|15
TGTGCCAGCAGCTTAGTCGCGGCTAGCGGGGACGAGCAGTACTTC
CASSLVAASGDEQYF
>TRBV19|TRBJ2-2|.|.|15
TGTGCCAGTAGTATAGACTTTGTGACTACCGGGGAGCTGTTTTTT
CASSIDFVTTGELFF
>TRBV6-5|TRBJ1-1|.|.|13
TGTGCCAGCAGTCCTCAACCCCGGGATAGAGCTTTCTTT
CASSPQPRDRAFF
>TRBV27|TRBJ1-6|TRBD1|.|14
TGTGCCAGCAGCCCGGACAGGGGTAATTCACCCCTCCACTTT
CASSPDRGNSPLHF
>TRBV3-1/TRBV3-2|TRBJ2-3|.|.|15
TGTGCCAGCAGCCAAGCCGCTATAATCACAGATACGCAGTATTTT
CASSQAAIITDTQYF
>TRBV18|TRBJ1-1|TRBD1|.|14
TGTGCCAGCTCACCAGACCAGGGGGCGACGGGAGCTTTCTTT
CASSPDQGATGAFF
>TRBV4-1|TRBJ1-2|.|.|16
TGCGCCAGCAGCCTTGGGGGGGGCCCCGGAGGGAATGGCTACACCTTC
CASSLGGGPGGNGYTF
>TRBV28|TRBJ2-2|TRBD2|once|17
TGTGCCAGCAGTTTATGGGCTAGCGGGGCGAACACCGGGGAGCTGTTTTTT
CASSLWASGANTGELFF
>TRBV19|TRBJ1-6|TRBD1|.|16
TGTGCCAGTAGTATGTTGGGGACAGGGACGTTCTCACCCCTCCACTTT
CASSMLGTGTFSPLHF
>TRBV30|TRBJ1-6|.|.|14
TGTGCCTGGAGTGTGCAAAGTGGGAGTTCACCCCTCCACTTT
CAWSVQSGSSPLHF
>TRBV2|TRBJ2-2|.|.|14
TGTGCCAGCAGTAGAGATGTAGCTGCCGGGGAGCTGTTTTTT
CASSRDVAAGELFF
>TRBV7-2|TRBJ2-4|.|.|14
TGTGCCAGCAGTTCTAAGCTAGCCAAAAACATTCAGTACTTC
CASSSKLAKNIQYF